Sequencing of this T cell receptor (beta chain) was carried out in a study of blood T cell repertoires in COVID-19. Trimming stripped 1 base from V and 4 bases from J, with 14 bases between. This CDR3 comprises 16 residues. CDR1 and CDR2 from the germline V gene are LGHNA and YSLEER. Assay used: immunoSEQ multiplex PCR; TCRdb lists only in-frame clones, some missing. Here the sample spans around 120,000 clones, approximately 84% being singletons. The sequenced material came from peripheral blood. The V and J genes are TRBV4-3 and TRBJ1-5, with D possibly matching TRBD1 (5 bases). This TCR derives from a human donor in a cohort sampled during active COVID-19. DNA of the CDR3: TGCGCCAGCAGCCAAGGAGGGTGGGGGGGTAATCAGCCCCAGCATTTT. It encodes CASSQGGWGGNQPQHF.